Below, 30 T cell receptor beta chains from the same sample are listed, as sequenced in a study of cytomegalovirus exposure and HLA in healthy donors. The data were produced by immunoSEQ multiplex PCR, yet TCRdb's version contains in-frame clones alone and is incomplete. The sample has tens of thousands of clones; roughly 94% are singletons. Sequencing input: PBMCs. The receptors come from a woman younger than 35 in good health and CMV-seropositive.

CDR3 loop: CASSRQGGLSSGNTIYF. The CDR3 bases are TGTGCCAGCAGTCGACAGGGTGGTTTGAGCTCTGGAAACACCATATATTTT. The chain is built from TRBV25-1 and TRBJ1-3; the match to TRBD1 covers 7 bases. V was clipped by 5 bases and J by 0 bases; unmatched bases: 10. The germline gives CDR1 MGHDK, CDR2 SYGVNS. This CDR3 has 17 residues.

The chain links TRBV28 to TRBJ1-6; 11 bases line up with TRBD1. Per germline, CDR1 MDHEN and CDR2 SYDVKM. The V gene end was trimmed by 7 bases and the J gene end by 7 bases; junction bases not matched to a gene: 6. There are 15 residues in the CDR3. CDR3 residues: CASTSRDRGNSPLHF. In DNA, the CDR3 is TGTGCCAGCACCTCCCGGGACAGGGGGAATTCACCCCTCCACTTT.

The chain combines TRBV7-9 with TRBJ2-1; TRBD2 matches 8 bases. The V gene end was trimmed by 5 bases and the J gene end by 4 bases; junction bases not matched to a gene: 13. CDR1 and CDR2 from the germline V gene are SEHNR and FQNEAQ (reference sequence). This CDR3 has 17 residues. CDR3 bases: TGTGCCAGCAGCCTAACCCTAGAGCGGGAGCGGTACAATGAGCAGTTCTTC. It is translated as CASSLTLERERYNEQFF.

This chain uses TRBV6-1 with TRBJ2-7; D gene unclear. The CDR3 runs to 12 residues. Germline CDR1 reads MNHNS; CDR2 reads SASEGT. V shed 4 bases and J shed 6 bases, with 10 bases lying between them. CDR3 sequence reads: CASSAQWSEQYF. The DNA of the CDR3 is TGTGCCAGCAGTGCCCAGTGGAGCGAGCAGTACTTC.

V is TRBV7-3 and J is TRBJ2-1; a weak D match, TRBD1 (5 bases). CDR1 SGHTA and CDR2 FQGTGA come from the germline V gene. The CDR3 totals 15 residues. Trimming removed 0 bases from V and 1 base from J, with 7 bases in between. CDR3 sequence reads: CASSLTGDSYNEQFF. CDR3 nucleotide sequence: TGTGCCAGCAGCTTAACAGGGGATTCCTACAATGAGCAGTTCTTC.

The CDR3 loop is CASSGGGNTGELFF. The DNA of the CDR3 is TGTGCCAGCAGTGGGGGCGGGAACACCGGGGAGCTGTTTTTT. This chain connects TRBV6-5 to TRBJ2-2, with D maybe TRBD1 (6 bases). Germline CDR1 reads MNHEY; CDR2 reads SVGAGI. V dropped 5 bases and J dropped 1 base, with 8 bases sitting between them. The CDR3 loop spans 14 amino acids.

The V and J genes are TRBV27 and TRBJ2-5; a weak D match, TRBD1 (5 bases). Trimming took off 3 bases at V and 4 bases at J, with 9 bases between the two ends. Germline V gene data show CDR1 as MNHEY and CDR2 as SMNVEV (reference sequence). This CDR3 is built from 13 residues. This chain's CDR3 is CASSFVGVETQYF. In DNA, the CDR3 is TGTGCCAGCAGTTTCGTAGGGGTAGAGACCCAGTACTTC.

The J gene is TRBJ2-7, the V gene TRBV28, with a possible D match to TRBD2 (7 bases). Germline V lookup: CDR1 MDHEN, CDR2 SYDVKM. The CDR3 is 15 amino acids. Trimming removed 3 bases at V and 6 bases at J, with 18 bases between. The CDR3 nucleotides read TGTGCCAGCAGTTTGGGGGGGCGCGCCCTACGCGAGCAGTACTTC. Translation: CASSLGGRALREQYF.

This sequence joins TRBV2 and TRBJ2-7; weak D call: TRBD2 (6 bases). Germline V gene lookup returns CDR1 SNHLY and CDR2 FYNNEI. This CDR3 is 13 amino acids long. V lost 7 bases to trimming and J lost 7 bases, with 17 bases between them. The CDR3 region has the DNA TGTGCCAGCATGCGGGAAGGGTCTGGGGAGCAGTACTTC. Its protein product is CASMREGSGEQYF.

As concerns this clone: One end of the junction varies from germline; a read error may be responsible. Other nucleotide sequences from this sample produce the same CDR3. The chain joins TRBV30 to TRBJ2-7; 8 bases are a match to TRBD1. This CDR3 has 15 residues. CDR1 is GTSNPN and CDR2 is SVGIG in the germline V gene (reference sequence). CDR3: CACRGRISSPHEQYF. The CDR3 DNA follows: TGTGCCTGCAGGGGGCGGATATCCTCTCCCCACGAGCAGTACTTT.

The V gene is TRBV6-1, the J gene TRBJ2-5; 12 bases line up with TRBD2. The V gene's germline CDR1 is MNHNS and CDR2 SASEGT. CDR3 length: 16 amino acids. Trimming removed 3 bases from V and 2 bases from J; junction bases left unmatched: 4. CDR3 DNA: TGTGCCAGCAGTGAGAATCTAGCGGGGGGGCAAGAGACCCAGTACTTC. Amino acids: CASSENLAGGQETQYF.

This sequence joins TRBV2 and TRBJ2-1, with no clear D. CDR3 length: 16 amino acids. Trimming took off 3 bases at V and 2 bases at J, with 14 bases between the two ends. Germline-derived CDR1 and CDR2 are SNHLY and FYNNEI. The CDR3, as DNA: TGTGCCAGCAGTGACTCACAGCTTCCGCCCTACAATGAGCAGTTCTTC. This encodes CASSDSQLPPYNEQFF.

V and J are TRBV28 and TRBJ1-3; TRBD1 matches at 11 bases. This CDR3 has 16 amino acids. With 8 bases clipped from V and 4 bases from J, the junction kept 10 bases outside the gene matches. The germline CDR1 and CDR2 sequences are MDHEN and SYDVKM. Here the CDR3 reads CASGGQGAKVGNTIYF. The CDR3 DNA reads TGTGCCAGCGGTGGACAGGGGGCAAAGGTGGGAAACACCATATATTTT.

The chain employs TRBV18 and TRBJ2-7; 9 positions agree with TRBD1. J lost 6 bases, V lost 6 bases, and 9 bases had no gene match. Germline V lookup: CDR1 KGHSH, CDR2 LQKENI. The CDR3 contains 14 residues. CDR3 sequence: CASSAGTGSREQYF. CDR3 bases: TGTGCCAGCTCGGCCGGGACAGGGAGTCGCGAGCAGTACTTC.

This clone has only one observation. This CDR3 is CASSLAETGGHEQYF. CDR3 nucleotide sequence: TGTGCCAGCAGCTTAGCGGAAACAGGGGGCCACGAGCAGTACTTC. This sequence joins TRBV7-2 and TRBJ2-7, with 9 bases matching TRBD1. CDR1 is SGHTA and CDR2 is FQGNSA in the germline V gene. Trimming removed 0 bases from V and 5 bases from J; junction bases left unmatched: 5. This CDR3 has 15 amino acids.

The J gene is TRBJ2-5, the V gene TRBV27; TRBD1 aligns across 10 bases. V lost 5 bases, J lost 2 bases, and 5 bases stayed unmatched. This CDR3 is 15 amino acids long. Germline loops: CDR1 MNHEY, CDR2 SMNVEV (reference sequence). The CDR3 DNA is TGTGCCAGCAGTCGACAGGGGGCGATACAAGAGACCCAGTACTTC. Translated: CASSRQGAIQETQYF.

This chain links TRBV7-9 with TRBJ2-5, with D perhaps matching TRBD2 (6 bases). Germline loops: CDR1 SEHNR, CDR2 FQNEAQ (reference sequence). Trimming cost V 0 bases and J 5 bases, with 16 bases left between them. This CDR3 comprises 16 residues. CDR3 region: CASSLAGAGSGETQYF. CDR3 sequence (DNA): TGTGCCAGCAGCTTAGCGGGTGCGGGGTCAGGGGAGACCCAGTACTTC.

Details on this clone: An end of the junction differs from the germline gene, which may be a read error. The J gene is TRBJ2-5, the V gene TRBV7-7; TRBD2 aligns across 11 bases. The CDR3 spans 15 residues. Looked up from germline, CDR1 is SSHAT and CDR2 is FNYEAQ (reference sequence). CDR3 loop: CASSRASGRIETQYF. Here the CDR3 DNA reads TGTGCTAGCAGTCGAGCTAGCGGGAGGATCGAGACCCAGTACTTC.

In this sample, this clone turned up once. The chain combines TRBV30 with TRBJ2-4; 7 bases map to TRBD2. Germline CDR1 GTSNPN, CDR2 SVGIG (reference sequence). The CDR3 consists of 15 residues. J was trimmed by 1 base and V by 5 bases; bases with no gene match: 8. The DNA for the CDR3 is TGTGCCTGGGGAAAGCGGGACGCGGCCAAAAACATTCAGTACTTC. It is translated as CAWGKRDAAKNIQYF.

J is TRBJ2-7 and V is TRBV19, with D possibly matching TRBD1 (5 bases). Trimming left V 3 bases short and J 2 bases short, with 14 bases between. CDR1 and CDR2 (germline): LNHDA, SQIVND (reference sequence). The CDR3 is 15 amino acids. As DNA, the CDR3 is TGTGCCAGTAGTATGTTAGGGGCCAGAACCTACGAGCAGTACTTC. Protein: CASSMLGARTYEQYF.

The CDR3 is CSARGVGRQYF. The CDR3 bases are TGCAGTGCTAGAGGGGTGGGGCGGCAGTACTTC. The rearrangement uses TRBV20-1 and TRBJ2-7; possible D gene TRBD1, 5 bases. With 1 base removed from V and 9 bases from J, the gap between germline ends came to 10 bases. This CDR3 is built from 11 residues. From germline, CDR1 is DFQATT and CDR2 SNEGSKA (reference sequence).

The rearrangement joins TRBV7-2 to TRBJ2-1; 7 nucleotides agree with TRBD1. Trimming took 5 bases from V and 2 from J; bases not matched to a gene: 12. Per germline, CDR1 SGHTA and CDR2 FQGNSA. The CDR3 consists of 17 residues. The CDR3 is CASSTTGQHLTYNEQFF. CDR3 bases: TGTGCCAGCAGCACGACGGGACAGCACCTAACCTACAATGAGCAGTTCTTC.

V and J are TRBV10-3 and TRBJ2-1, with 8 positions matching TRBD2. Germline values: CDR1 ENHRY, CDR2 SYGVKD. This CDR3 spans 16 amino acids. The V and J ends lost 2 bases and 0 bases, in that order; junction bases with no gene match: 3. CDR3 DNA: TGTGCCATCAGTGAGCGGAGCGGGAGCTCCTACAATGAGCAGTTCTTC. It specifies CAISERSGSSYNEQFF.

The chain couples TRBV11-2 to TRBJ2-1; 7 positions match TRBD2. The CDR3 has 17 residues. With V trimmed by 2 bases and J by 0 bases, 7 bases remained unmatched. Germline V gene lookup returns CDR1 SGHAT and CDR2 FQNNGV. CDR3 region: CASSLRGGGSSYNEQFF. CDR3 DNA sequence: TGTGCCAGCAGCTTACGCGGGGGAGGATCCTCCTACAATGAGCAGTTCTTC.

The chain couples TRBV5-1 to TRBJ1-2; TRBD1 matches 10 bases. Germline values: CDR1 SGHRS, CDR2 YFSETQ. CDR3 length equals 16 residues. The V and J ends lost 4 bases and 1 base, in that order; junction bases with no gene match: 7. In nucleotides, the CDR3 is TGCGCCAGCAGCCCGGCGGGACAGGGGCATAACTATGGCTACACCTTC. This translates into CASSPAGQGHNYGYTF.

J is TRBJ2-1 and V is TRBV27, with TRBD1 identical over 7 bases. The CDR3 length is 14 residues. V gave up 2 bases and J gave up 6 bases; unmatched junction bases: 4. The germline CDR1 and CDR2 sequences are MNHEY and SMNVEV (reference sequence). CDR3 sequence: CASSLAAGGNEQFF. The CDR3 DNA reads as TGTGCCAGCAGTTTAGCCGCAGGGGGCAATGAGCAGTTCTTC.

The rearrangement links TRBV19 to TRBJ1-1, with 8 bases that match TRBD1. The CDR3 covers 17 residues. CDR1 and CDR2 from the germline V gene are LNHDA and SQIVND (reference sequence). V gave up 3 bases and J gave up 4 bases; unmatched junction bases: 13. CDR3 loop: CASSMLSRTGTRTEAFF. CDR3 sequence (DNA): TGTGCCAGTAGTATGTTGTCAAGGACAGGGACGCGCACTGAAGCTTTCTTT.

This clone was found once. CDR3 loop: CSVPITPGTSVNEQFF. The CDR3 region has the DNA TGCAGCGTTCCCATAACCCCGGGGACTAGCGTCAATGAGCAGTTCTTC. The genes are TRBV29-1 and TRBJ2-1, with 10 bases matching TRBD2. This CDR3 spans 16 amino acids. CDR1 and CDR2 (germline): SQVTM, ANQGSEA. The V gene end was trimmed by 5 bases and the J gene end by 6 bases; junction bases not matched to a gene: 13.

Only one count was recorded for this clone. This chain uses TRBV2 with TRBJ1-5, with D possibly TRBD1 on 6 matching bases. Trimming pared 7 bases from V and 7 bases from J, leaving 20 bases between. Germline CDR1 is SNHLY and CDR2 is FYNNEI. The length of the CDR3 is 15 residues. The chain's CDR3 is CASTGPIQGSQPQHF. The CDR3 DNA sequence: TGTGCCAGCACGGGACCAATACAGGGTTCACAGCCCCAGCATTTT.

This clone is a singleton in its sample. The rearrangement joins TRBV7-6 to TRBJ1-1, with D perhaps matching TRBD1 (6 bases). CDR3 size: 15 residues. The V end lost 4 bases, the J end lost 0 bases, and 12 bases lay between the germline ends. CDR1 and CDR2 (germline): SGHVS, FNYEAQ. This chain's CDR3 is CASSSSPGVNTEAFF. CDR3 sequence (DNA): TGTGCCAGCAGCTCAAGCCCAGGGGTGAACACTGAAGCTTTCTTT.